The 21 T cell receptor beta chains presented below share a single source sample, sequenced in a study of blood T cell repertoires in COVID-19. Produced via immunoSEQ multiplex PCR; TCRdb's table is partial and in-frame only. Of some 150,000 clones in the sample, over 80% were seen once. Sequenced: peripheral blood. The receptors were sampled from a man aged 45-60 years with active COVID-19.

This clone was found once. The rearrangement joins TRBV12-3 or TRBV12-4 to TRBJ2-2; no clear D. The V end lost 2 bases, the J end lost 9 bases, and 7 bases lay between the germline ends. The CDR3 is made up of 12 amino acids. The CDR3 nucleotides are TGTGCCAGCAGTTTACTCCGTTGGGAGCTGTTTTTT. Its translation is CASSLLRWELFF.

The V call is TRBV5-4, the J call TRBJ1-2, with 8 bases identical to TRBD1. The CDR3 totals 15 residues. The germline V gene has CDR1 SGHNT and CDR2 YYREEE (reference sequence). The V gene end was trimmed by 4 bases and the J gene end by 1 base; junction bases not matched to a gene: 6. CDR3 residues: CASSVTGEGNYGYTF. DNA for the CDR3: TGTGCCAGCAGCGTGACAGGGGAGGGTAACTATGGCTACACCTTC. The full variable domain, rest sourced from reference TRBV5-4 and TRBJ1-2, is ETGVTQSPTHLIKTRGQQVTLRCSSQSGHNTVSWYQQALGQGPQFIFQYYREEENGRGNFPPRFSGLQFPNYSSELNVNALELDDSALYLCASSVTGEGNYGYTFGSGTRLTVV.

Notes on this clone: The germline gene is not matched at one end of the junction; a read error may be the cause. The chain combines TRBV19 with TRBJ2-3; the match to TRBD2 covers 15 bases. The CDR3 contains 16 residues. CDR1 LNHDA and CDR2 SQIVND come from the germline V gene (reference sequence). The CDR3 sequence: CASRIGLAGGPDTQYF. DNA for the CDR3: TGTGCCAGTAGAATAGGACTAGCGGGGGGGCCGGATACGCAGTATTTT.

The chain joins TRBV29-1 to TRBJ1-1; D is possibly TRBD1 (5 bases). The CDR3 is 12 amino acids. Germline CDR1 reads SQVTM; CDR2 reads ANQGSEA. Trimming shortened V by 8 bases and J by 2 bases, and 12 bases separated the two germline ends. CDR3 in amino acids: CSSFTGNTEAFF. The CDR3 coding sequence is TGCAGCTCATTCACAGGTAACACTGAAGCTTTCTTT. Based on the CDR3 plus reference TRBV29-1 and TRBJ1-1, the full variable domain is SAVISQKPSRDICQRGTSLTIQCQVDSQVTMMFWYRQQPGQSLTLIATANQGSEATYESGFVIDKFPISRPNLTFSTLTVSNMSPEDSSIYLCSSFTGNTEAFFGQGTRLTVV.

This clone was seen a few times. The rearrangement links TRBV27 to TRBJ1-1; tentative D call: TRBD1 (5 bases). Germline lookup yields CDR1 MNHEY and CDR2 SMNVEV (reference sequence). Trimming shortened V by 3 bases and J by 0 bases, and 5 bases separated the two germline ends. This CDR3 has 13 amino acids. Written as DNA, the CDR3 is TGTGCCAGCAGTTTCAGGGTGAACACTGAAGCTTTCTTT. Amino acids: CASSFRVNTEAFF.

The chain employs TRBV5-5 and TRBJ2-2, with 9 positions matching TRBD2. Trimming took 4 bases from V and 7 from J; bases not matched to a gene: 5. This CDR3 has 14 residues. Per the germline V gene, CDR1 is SGHKS and CDR2 is YYEKEE (reference sequence). The CDR3 reads CASSPGLAFGELFF. CDR3 DNA: TGTGCCAGCAGCCCGGGACTAGCATTCGGGGAGCTGTTTTTT.

CDR3 DNA: TGTGCCAGCAGGGGGCGTGGGGCCAACGTCCTGACTTTC. Its translation is CASRGRGANVLTF. The chain has TRBV12-3 or TRBV12-4 and TRBJ2-6, with a weak D call TRBD1 (5 bases). CDR3 length: 13 residues. The ends were cut back, 6 bases at V and 3 bases at J, with 6 bases in the middle.

The chain carries TRBV18 and TRBJ1-5, with D hard to call. Germline V gene sequence: CDR1 KGHSH, CDR2 LQKENI. Trimming stripped 2 bases from V and 1 base from J, with 6 bases between. The CDR3 consists of 14 residues. The CDR3 DNA reads as TGTGCCAGCTCACCAGGAGGGAGCAATCAGCCCCAGCATTTT. Its translation: CASSPGGSNQPQHF.

The V call is TRBV7-9, the J call TRBJ1-1; possible D gene TRBD1, 6 bases. Germline V lookup: CDR1 SEHNR, CDR2 FQNEAQ (reference sequence). Trimming removed 10 bases at V and 7 bases at J, with 19 bases between. This CDR3 comprises 13 residues. This chain's CDR3 is CATNDKQGLEAFF. The CDR3 DNA reads as TGTGCCACGAACGACAAACAGGGCCTTGAAGCTTTCTTT.

The chain carries TRBV30 and TRBJ2-2; no clear D gene. Trimming shortened V by 7 bases and J by 10 bases, and 10 bases separated the two germline ends. The CDR3 length is 10 residues. Germline CDR1 reads GTSNPN; CDR2 reads SVGIG (reference sequence). The CDR3 sequence: CAYQDLELFF. The CDR3 DNA follows: TGTGCCTACCAGGATTTGGAGCTGTTTTTT.

V is TRBV2 and J is TRBJ1-1; D unclear. V lost 7 bases and J 1 base, leaving 7 bases between the germline ends. The CDR3 extends over 12 amino acids. The V gene's germline CDR1 is SNHLY and CDR2 FYNNEI. The CDR3: CASTTGNTEAFF. The CDR3 nucleotides are TGTGCCAGCACCACCGGGAACACTGAAGCTTTCTTT.

The rearrangement links TRBV5-6 to TRBJ2-5, with 8 bases lining up with TRBD2. V shed 0 bases and J 5 bases; nucleotides not matched to a gene: 9. Germline V gives CDR1 SGHDT, CDR2 YYEEEE. CDR3 size: 16 residues. The CDR3 reads CASSLDPSGGYETQYF. CDR3 nucleotides: TGTGCCAGCAGCTTGGATCCCAGCGGGGGCTATGAGACCCAGTACTTC.

The V gene is TRBV11-1, the J gene TRBJ2-7, with 7 bases fitting TRBD1. The germline V gene encodes CDR1 SGHAT and CDR2 FQDESV (reference sequence). CDR3 length equals 15 residues. J gave up 0 bases and V 6 bases, and 8 bases lay outside the gene matches. The CDR3 region is CASREDRATSYEQYF. The CDR3 coding sequence is TGTGCCAGCAGAGAAGACAGGGCAACCTCCTACGAGCAGTACTTC.

The chain combines TRBV13 with TRBJ2-3; 7 positions agree with TRBD2. This CDR3 is 15 amino acids long. Losses at the gene ends were 2 bases for V and 0 bases for J; bases not matched to a gene: 2. Looked up from germline, CDR1 is PRHDT and CDR2 is FYEKMQ (reference sequence). CDR3 nucleotides: TGTGCCAGCAGCTTAAGAGCGGGGAGCACAGATACGCAGTATTTT. Translating it yields CASSLRAGSTDTQYF.

This chain connects TRBV6-5 to TRBJ1-1; 7 nucleotides agree with TRBD1. V was pared by 6 bases and J by 1 base, with 2 bases of the junction left unmatched. Germline CDR1 MNHEY, CDR2 SVGAGI. CDR3 length: 13 amino acids. The CDR3 is CASRYRGNTEAFF. CDR3 coding DNA: TGTGCCAGCAGATACAGGGGGAACACTGAAGCTTTCTTT.

The chain uses TRBV19 and TRBJ1-3; TRBD1 matches 8 bases. The CDR3 has 15 amino acids. Germline trimming cut 3 bases from V and 3 bases from J; bases unmatched to any gene: 4. CDR1 LNHDA and CDR2 SQIVND come from the germline V gene (reference sequence). DNA of the CDR3: TGTGCCAGTAGTATTGTCAGGGGGCTTGGAAACACCATATATTTT. Translated: CASSIVRGLGNTIYF.

This clone was counted a single time. V usage is TRBV5-1 and J usage is TRBJ2-1; TRBD2 matches 8 bases. This CDR3 has 16 amino acids. The germline gives CDR1 SGHRS, CDR2 YFSETQ. J lost 2 bases, V lost 0 bases, and 4 bases had no gene match. The CDR3 DNA sequence: TGCGCCAGCAGCTTGGAATTAGCGGGGACCTACAATGAGCAGTTCTTC. Residues: CASSLELAGTYNEQFF.

The chain uses TRBV12-3 or TRBV12-4 and TRBJ2-5; possibly TRBD2 for D (5 bases). V gave up 7 bases and J gave up 6 bases, with 15 bases separating them. This CDR3 is 13 amino acids long. CDR3 sequence (DNA): TGTGCCAGCACTGTTAGTACGGGGAAGACCCAGTACTTC. This codes for CASTVSTGKTQYF.

The chain carries TRBV2 and TRBJ2-5; D is perhaps TRBD2 (6 bases). Germline V lookup: CDR1 SNHLY, CDR2 FYNNEI. Trimming stripped 8 bases from V and 3 bases from J, with 13 bases between. The CDR3 is made up of 13 amino acids. CDR3 sequence reads: CASGGTYEETQYF. Written as DNA, the CDR3 is TGTGCCAGCGGGGGGACTTATGAAGAGACCCAGTACTTC.

The chain joins TRBV24-1 to TRBJ2-1; D remains unclear. Germline lookup yields CDR1 KGHDR and CDR2 SFDVKD. Trimming pared 4 bases from V and 2 bases from J, leaving 11 bases between. The CDR3 consists of 15 residues. In DNA, the CDR3 is TGTGCCACCAGTGACGCATTAGGAGCCTACAATGAGCAGTTCTTC. Translated, it gives CATSDALGAYNEQFF.

The chain combines TRBV9 with TRBJ2-3; TRBD2 matches 10 bases. The CDR3 is 15 amino acids. The V gene end was trimmed by 3 bases and the J gene end by 0 bases; junction bases not matched to a gene: 1. Germline V gives CDR1 SGDLS, CDR2 YYNGEE. As DNA, the CDR3 is TGTGCCAGCAGCGCACTAGCGGGGAGCACAGATACGCAGTATTTT. Amino acid sequence: CASSALAGSTDTQYF.